This T cell receptor beta chain emerged from a study of cytomegalovirus exposure and HLA in healthy donors. Broader study findings: In a later analysis, HLA-associated TCR beta chains were more clonally expanded than equally common others. Across donors, most TCRs were seen rarely, yet some public ones were widespread. Later analysis associated a missense DCLRE1C variant with TCR beta V- and J-gene trimming. Later analysis showed most CMV-associated TCR beta chains appearing HLA-restricted.

Primers for the PCR totalled 60 Vbeta and 13 Jbeta. The protocol was immunoSEQ multiplex PCR, while the TCRdb copy is restricted to in-frame clones and leaves out a portion. The data contain 150,000 to 200,000 clones, 77% of them seen just once; the ten biggest clones take up approximately 1.5%. Trimming removed 5 bases from V and 1 base from J, with 11 bases in between. The CDR3 sequence is 14 residues long. CDR1 is MNHEY and CDR2 is SVGAGI in the germline V gene. Regarding this clone: Its antigen remains unidentified.

Sequenced: PBMCs. The chain combines TRBV6-5 with TRBJ1-1, with a weak D call TRBD1 (5 bases). The sequence derives from a man aged 18 to 30 in good health and CMV-seronegative. The CDR3 sequence is CASSPFQGNTEAFF. In DNA form, the CDR3 reads TGTGCCAGCAGTCCATTCCAGGGGAACACTGAAGCTTTCTTT.